The next 10 T cell receptor beta chains were all read from a single sample in a study of blood T cells in healthy people across ages. A second PCR of 7 to 11 cycles used a sample-barcoded 5' primer and a J-beta primer mix. TCRdb processed the 5' RACE reads anew with MiXCR; each CDR3 protein has one entry. The sample consists of 1.5 million to 2 million distinct CDR3 sequences, 28% of them appearing once. The sample taken for sequencing was blood. These receptors came from a woman in her 30s in good health.

The V call is TRBV20-1, the J call TRBJ2-3; perhaps TRBD2 as D (7 bases). Germline CDR1 reads DFQATT; CDR2 reads SNEGSKA (reference sequence). The CDR3 contains 18 residues. Trimming left V 5 bases short and J 0 bases short, with 24 bases between. CDR3: CSARRVGGLYSSTDTQYF. In nucleotides, the CDR3 is TGCAGTGCTCGCCGGGTCGGGGGGCTATATTCTAGCACAGATACGCAGTATTTT.

At least ten counts were recorded for this clonotype. This chain connects TRBV7-2 to TRBJ2-1; 14 positions agree with TRBD2. This CDR3 comprises 14 residues. Per the germline V gene, CDR1 is SGHTA and CDR2 is FQGNSA. Losses at the gene ends were 4 bases for V and 9 bases for J; bases not matched to a gene: 2. The CDR3 is CASSSGLAGGEQFF. The CDR3 DNA is TGTGCCAGCAGCTCAGGACTAGCGGGAGGTGAGCAGTTCTTC.

This clonotype was counted a few times. The V gene is TRBV9, the J gene TRBJ1-2, with D possibly being TRBD1 (6 bases). Germline CDR1 is SGDLS and CDR2 is YYNGEE. CDR3 length equals 15 residues. V was pared by 7 bases and J by 7 bases, with 23 bases between. The CDR3 DNA sequence: TGTGCCAGCGGAGGGGCAGGGGCTGGACGAGGTGGCTACACCTTC. It translates to CASGGAGAGRGGYTF.

This clonotype appeared a few times. Mismatch with germline at one junction end may stem from a read error. The rearrangement uses TRBV20-1 and TRBJ2-3; TRBD2 matches 7 bases. CDR1 is DFQATT and CDR2 is SNEGSKA in the germline V gene (reference sequence). The CDR3 spans 13 residues. The CDR3 DNA reads TGCAGTGCTAGTGCTAGCGGAACAGGTACGCAGTATTTT. Amino acids: CSASASGTGTQYF.

The V and J genes are TRBV2 and TRBJ2-4; 8 nucleotides align to TRBD2. With V trimmed by 6 bases and J by 3 bases, 7 bases remained unmatched. The CDR3 has 15 amino acids. Germline V lookup: CDR1 SNHLY, CDR2 FYNNEI. CDR3 sequence: CASRGSGVVKNIQYF. DNA for the CDR3: TGTGCCAGCAGGGGTAGCGGGGTGGTCAAAAACATTCAGTACTTC.

The sample holds many counts of this clonotype. The V and J genes are TRBV2 and TRBJ1-2; 11 nucleotides align to TRBD1. Trimming at V came to 6 bases and at J to 4 bases, leaving 4 bases not matched to a gene. CDR1 is SNHLY and CDR2 is FYNNEI in the germline V gene. The CDR3 has 14 amino acids. CDR3 in amino acids: CASSGQGAGYGYTF. CDR3 nucleotides: TGTGCCAGCAGCGGACAGGGGGCTGGCTATGGCTACACCTTC.

Regarding this clonotype: A much larger clone lies a single base off, so this may be a read error. CDR3 coding DNA: TGTGCCAGCAGCTCATCACCGACCGGGACCTCCAATGAGCAGTACTTC. Translating gives CASSSSPTGTSNEQYF. This chain joins TRBV7-6 and TRBJ2-5; possibly TRBD1 or TRBD2 for D (5 bases each). The CDR3 sequence is 16 residues long. Germline CDR1 SGHVS, CDR2 FNYEAQ. With 4 bases removed from V and 11 bases from J, the gap between germline ends came to 26 bases.

The chain joins TRBV5-1 to TRBJ1-2; TRBD1 is a possible D gene (5 bases). Germline V gene data show CDR1 as SGHRS and CDR2 as YFSETQ. This CDR3 comprises 14 residues. Trimming removed 0 bases at V and 8 bases at J, with 14 bases between. CDR3 residues: CASSLGVRVEGYTF. The CDR3 DNA reads as TGCGCCAGCAGCTTGGGTGTCAGGGTCGAAGGCTACACCTTC.

This clonotype was seen ten or more times. The rearrangement links TRBV12-3 or TRBV12-4 to TRBJ1-2; possible D gene TRBD1, 5 bases. V gave up 7 bases and J gave up 5 bases, with 11 bases separating them. The CDR3 sequence is 12 residues long. The CDR3 bases are TGTGCCAGCACCGTAGGGGTATATGGCTACACCTTC. Translation: CASTVGVYGYTF.

In its sample, this clonotype was seen a few times. The CDR3 nucleotides read TGTGCCAGCAGAAGTCTTACAGGGGCCGGGGAGCTGTTTTTT. It codes for CASRSLTGAGELFF. The chain uses TRBV7-2 and TRBJ2-2, with 7 bases fitting TRBD1. The CDR3 is 14 residues long. CDR1 and CDR2 from the germline V gene are SGHTA and FQGNSA. Trimming took 6 bases from V and 6 from J; bases not matched to a gene: 7.